The clone carrying this T cell receptor (beta chain) came up once. Reverse transcription of about 0.5 to 1 ug RNA used random hexamers. TCR beta CDR3 was amplified by immunoSEQ covering 54 Vbeta and 13 Jbeta. TCRdb analysed the immunoSEQ multiplex PCR reads with MiXCR anew, one entry per CDR3 protein. Here the sample spans more than 90,000 distinct CDR3 sequences, around 92% being singletons. Trimming removed 0 bases from V and 5 bases from J, with 15 bases in between. CDR3 length: 16 residues. The germline gives CDR1 MNHNY, CDR2 SVGAGI (reference sequence). The data belong to a study of CD8 T cells in Susac syndrome. The TEMRA cells underwent FACS enrichment, while the CD8+ and CD4+ T cells underwent negative isolation.

This chain joins TRBV6-6 and TRBJ2-3; either TRBD1 or TRBD2 may fit D (6 bases each). Sequenced material: CD4+ T cells from PBMCs. This TCR derives from a human donor with multiple sclerosis. The DNA for the CDR3 is TGTGCCAGCAGTTACTCAGGTGGGGGGCTTGAAGATACGCAGTATTTT. This gives the protein CASSYSGGGLEDTQYF.